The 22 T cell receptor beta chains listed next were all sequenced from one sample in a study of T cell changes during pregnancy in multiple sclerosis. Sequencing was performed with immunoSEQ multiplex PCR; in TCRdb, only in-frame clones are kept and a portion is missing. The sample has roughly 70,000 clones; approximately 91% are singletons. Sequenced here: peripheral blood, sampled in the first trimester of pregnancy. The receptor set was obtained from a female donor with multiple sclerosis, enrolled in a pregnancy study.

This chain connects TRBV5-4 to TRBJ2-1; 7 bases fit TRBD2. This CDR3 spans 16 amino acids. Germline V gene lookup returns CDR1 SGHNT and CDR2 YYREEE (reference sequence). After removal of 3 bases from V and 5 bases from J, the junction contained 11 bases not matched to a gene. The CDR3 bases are TGTGCCAGCAGCTGGGGTACGGGGCGGGGGAACAATGAGCAGTTCTTC. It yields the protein CASSWGTGRGNNEQFF.

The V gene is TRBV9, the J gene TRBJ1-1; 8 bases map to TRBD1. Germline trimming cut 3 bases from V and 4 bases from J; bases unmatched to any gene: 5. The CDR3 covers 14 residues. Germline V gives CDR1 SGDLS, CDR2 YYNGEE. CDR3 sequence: CASSGTGRSTEAFF. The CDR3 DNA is TGTGCCAGCAGCGGGACAGGGAGGAGCACTGAAGCTTTCTTT.

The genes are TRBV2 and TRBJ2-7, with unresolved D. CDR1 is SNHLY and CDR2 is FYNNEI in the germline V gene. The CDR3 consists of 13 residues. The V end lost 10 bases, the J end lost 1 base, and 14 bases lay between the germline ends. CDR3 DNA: TGTGCCACCACCTTGGCGGCTTCCTACGAGCAGTACTTC. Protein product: CATTLAASYEQYF.

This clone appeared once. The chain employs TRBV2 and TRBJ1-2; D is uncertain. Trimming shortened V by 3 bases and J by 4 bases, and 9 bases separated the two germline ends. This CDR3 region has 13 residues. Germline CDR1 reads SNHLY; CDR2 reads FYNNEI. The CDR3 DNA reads TGTGCCAGCAGTGAGGAGAAAACCTATGGCTACACCTTC. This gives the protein CASSEEKTYGYTF. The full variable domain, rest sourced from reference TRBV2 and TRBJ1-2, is EPEVTQTPSHQVTQMGQEVILRCVPISNHLYFYWYRQILGQKVEFLVSFYNNEISEKSEIFDDQFSVERPDGSNFTLKIRSTKLEDSAMYFCASSEEKTYGYTFGSGTRLTVV.

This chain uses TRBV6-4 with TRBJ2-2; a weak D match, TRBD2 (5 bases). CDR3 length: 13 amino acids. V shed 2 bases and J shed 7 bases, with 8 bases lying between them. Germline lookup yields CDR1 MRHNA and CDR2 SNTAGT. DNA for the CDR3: TGTGCCAGCAGTGACACGGGGATCGGGGAGCTGTTTTTT. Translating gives CASSDTGIGELFF.

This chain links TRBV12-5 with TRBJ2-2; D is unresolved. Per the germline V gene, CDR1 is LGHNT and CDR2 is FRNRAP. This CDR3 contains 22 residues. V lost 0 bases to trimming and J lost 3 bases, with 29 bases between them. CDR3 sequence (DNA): TGTGCTAGTGGTTTGGTAGTATCCCACGGTTTCGCCTCAAGTCCTTACACCGGGGAGCTGTTTTTT. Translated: CASGLVVSHGFASSPYTGELFF.

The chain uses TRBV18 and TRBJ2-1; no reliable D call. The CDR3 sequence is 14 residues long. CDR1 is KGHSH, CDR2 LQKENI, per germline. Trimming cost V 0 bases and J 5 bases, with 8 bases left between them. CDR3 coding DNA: TGTGCCAGCTCACCACCGATCAGAAACAATGAGCAGTTCTTC. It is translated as CASSPPIRNNEQFF.

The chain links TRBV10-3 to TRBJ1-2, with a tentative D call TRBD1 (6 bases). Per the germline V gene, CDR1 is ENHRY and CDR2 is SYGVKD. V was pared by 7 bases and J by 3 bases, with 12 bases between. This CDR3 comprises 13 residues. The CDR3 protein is CAITSQGYYGYTF. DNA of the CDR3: TGTGCCATCACATCTCAGGGGTACTATGGCTACACCTTC.

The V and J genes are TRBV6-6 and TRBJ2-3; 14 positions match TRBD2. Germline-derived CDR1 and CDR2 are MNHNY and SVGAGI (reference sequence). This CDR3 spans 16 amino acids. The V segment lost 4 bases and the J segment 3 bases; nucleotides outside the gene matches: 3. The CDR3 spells CASSFGTSGGTDTQYF. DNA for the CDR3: TGTGCCAGCAGTTTCGGGACTAGCGGGGGAACAGATACGCAGTATTTT.

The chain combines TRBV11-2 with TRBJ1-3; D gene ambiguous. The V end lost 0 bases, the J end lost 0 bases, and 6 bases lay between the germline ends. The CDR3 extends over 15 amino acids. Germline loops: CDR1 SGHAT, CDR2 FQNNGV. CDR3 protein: CASSLDRVSGNTIYF. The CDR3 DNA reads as TGTGCCAGCAGCTTAGATCGAGTCTCTGGAAACACCATATATTTT.

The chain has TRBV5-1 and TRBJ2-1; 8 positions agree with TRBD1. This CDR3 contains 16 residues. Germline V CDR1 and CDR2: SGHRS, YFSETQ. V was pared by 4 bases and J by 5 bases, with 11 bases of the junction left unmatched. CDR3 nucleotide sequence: TGCGCCAGCAGCCCCCGACAGGGGTCAACAAACAATGAGCAGTTCTTC. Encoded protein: CASSPRQGSTNNEQFF.

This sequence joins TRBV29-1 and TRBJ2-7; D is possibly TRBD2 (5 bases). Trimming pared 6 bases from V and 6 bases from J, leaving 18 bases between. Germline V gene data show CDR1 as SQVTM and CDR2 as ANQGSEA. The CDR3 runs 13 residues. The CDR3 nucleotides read TGCAGCGTCGCGGGCCTTAAAGGTCCCGAGCAGTACTTC. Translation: CSVAGLKGPEQYF.

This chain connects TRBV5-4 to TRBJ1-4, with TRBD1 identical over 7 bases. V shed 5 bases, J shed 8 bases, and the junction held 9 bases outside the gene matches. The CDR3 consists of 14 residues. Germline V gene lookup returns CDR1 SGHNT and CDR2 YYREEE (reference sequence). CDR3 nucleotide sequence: TGTGCCAGCAGTCTCGACAGGGCCCCCGAAAAACTGTTTTTT. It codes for CASSLDRAPEKLFF. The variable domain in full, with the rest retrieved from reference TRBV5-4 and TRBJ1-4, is ETGVTQSPTHLIKTRGQQVTLRCSSQSGHNTVSWYQQALGQGPQFIFQYYREEENGRGNFPPRFSGLQFPNYSSELNVNALELDDSALYLCASSLDRAPEKLFFGSGTQLSVL.

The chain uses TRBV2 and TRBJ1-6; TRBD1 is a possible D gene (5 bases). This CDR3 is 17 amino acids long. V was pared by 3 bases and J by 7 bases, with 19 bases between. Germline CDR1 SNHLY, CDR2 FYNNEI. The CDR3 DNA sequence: TGTGCCAGCAGTGACCTAGGCCCGGGGGGGAGGAATTCACCCCTCCACTTT. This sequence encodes CASSDLGPGGRNSPLHF.

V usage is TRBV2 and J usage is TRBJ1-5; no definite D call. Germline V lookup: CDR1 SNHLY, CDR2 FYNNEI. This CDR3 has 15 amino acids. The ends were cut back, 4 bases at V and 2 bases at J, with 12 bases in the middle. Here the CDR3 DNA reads TGTGCCAGCAGTGCTGGCGGCATGGGCAATCAGCCCCAGCATTTT. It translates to CASSAGGMGNQPQHF.

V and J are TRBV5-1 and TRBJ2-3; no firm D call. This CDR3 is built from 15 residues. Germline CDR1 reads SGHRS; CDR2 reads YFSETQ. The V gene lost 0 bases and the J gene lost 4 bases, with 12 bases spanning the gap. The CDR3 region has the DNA TGCGCCAGCAGCTTGGGGGCAGGCCTCGCAGATACGCAGTATTTT. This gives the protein CASSLGAGLADTQYF.

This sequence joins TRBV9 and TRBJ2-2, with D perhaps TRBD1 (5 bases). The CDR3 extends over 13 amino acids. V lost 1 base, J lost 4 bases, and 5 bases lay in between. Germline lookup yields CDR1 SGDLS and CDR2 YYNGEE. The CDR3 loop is CASSVRGTGELFF. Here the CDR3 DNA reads TGTGCCAGCAGCGTAAGGGGCACCGGGGAGCTGTTTTTT.

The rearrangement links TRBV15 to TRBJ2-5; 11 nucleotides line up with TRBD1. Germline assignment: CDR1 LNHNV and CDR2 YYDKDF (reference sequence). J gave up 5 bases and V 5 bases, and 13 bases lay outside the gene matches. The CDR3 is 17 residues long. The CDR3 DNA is TGTGCCACCAGCGCCAAACCCGGGACAGGGGGTTGGGAGACCCAGTACTTC. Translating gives CATSAKPGTGGWETQYF.

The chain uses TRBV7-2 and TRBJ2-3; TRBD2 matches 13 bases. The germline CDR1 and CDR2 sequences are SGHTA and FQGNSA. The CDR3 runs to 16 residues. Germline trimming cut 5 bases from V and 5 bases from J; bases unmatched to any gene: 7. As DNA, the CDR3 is TGTGCCAGCAGCGGCGGACTAGCGGGAGTGGGAGATACGCAGTATTTT. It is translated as CASSGGLAGVGDTQYF.

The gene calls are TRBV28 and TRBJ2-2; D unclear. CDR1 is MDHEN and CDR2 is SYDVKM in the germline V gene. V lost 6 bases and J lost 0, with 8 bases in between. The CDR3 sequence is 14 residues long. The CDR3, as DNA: TGTGCCAGCAGCCCGGTCCCGAACACCGGGGAGCTGTTTTTT. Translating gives CASSPVPNTGELFF.

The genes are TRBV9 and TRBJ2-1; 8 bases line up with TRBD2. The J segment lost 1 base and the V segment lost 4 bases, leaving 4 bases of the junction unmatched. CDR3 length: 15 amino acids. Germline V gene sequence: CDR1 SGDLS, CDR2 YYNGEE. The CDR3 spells CASSPGGPSYNEQFF. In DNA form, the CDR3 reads TGTGCCAGCAGCCCGGGAGGGCCTTCCTACAATGAGCAGTTCTTC.

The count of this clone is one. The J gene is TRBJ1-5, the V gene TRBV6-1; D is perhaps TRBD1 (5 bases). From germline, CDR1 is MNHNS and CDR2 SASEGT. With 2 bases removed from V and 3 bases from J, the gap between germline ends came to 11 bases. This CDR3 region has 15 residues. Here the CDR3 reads CASSEMVRDNQPQHF. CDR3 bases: TGTGCCAGCAGTGAAATGGTCAGGGACAATCAGCCCCAGCATTTT.